This T cell receptor (beta chain) came from a study of T cell responses to AZD1222 COVID-19 vaccine. Overall study findings and caveats: Recipients of two AZD1222 doses showed rising Spike-specific TCR breadth and depth. Just a handful of AZD1222 recipients were seropositive at baseline. Clonal diversity was possibly underestimated; the donors were predominantly white British and more often female.

This clone was recorded once. Antigen unknown. Some clones are missing from TCRdb's copy, which holds only in-frame ones; the method was immunoSEQ multiplex PCR. The profile covers about 99,000 clones, with around 86% appearing a single time and 2.5% to 4% taken by the ten largest. The source is an adult who received the MenACWY meningococcal vaccine as a control. Sequencing was performed on peripheral blood, taken 28 days after the second dose of the MenACWY control vaccine.

CDR3 region: CASSPTSGGYNEQFF. The CDR3 coding sequence is TGCGCCAGCAGCCCTACTAGCGGGGGGTACAATGAGCAGTTCTTC. The chain uses TRBV4-3 and TRBJ2-1, with TRBD2 matching over 12 bases. The CDR3 has 15 amino acids. V was clipped by 4 bases and J by 4 bases; unmatched bases: 2. Germline values: CDR1 LGHNA, CDR2 YSLEER.